Shown below are 18 T cell receptor beta chains from a single sample sequenced in a study of cytomegalovirus exposure and HLA in healthy donors. PCR primers comprised 60 Vbeta and 13 Jbeta primers. The repertoire was sequenced with immunoSEQ multiplex PCR; TCRdb's copy has only in-frame clones and lacks some. The table has roughly 140,000 clones, nearly 80% seen once. Input material: PBMCs. Receptors were obtained from a male donor in good health and CMV-seronegative.

This clone was seen once. The chain recombines TRBV12-5 with TRBJ1-6, with TRBD1 as a possible D gene (5 bases). The germline V gene has CDR1 LGHNT and CDR2 FRNRAP. The CDR3 loop spans 15 amino acids. V gave up 4 bases and J gave up 3 bases, with 10 bases separating them. CDR3 residues: CASGSGQGYNSPLHF. As DNA, the CDR3 is TGTGCTAGTGGTTCAGGGCAGGGCTATAATTCACCCCTCCACTTT.

This clone was seen a few times. V usage is TRBV7-9 and J usage is TRBJ1-2; TRBD1 matches at 9 bases. The germline CDR1 and CDR2 sequences are SEHNR and FQNEAQ (reference sequence). This CDR3 has 17 residues. J gave up 2 bases and V 5 bases, and 12 bases lay outside the gene matches. The CDR3 is CASSPLDRGIGNYGYTF. DNA of the CDR3: TGTGCCAGCAGCCCCTTGGACAGGGGAATTGGGAACTATGGCTACACCTTC.

This clone is a singleton in its sample. The chain is built from TRBV10-1 and TRBJ1-5; D gene uncertain. This CDR3 has 17 amino acids. V lost 2 bases and J lost 0, with 14 bases in between. Germline lookup yields CDR1 WNHNN and CDR2 SYGVQD (reference sequence). The CDR3: CASSERELHSSNQPQHF. Written as DNA, the CDR3 is TGCGCCAGCAGTGAGCGGGAGCTACATAGTAGCAATCAGCCCCAGCATTTT.

This sequence joins TRBV19 and TRBJ2-2; the D is unclear. This CDR3 is 15 amino acids long. Per germline, CDR1 LNHDA and CDR2 SQIVND (reference sequence). The V and J ends lost 10 bases and 4 bases respectively, with 19 bases between them. The CDR3 is CATKQFGVSTGELFF. Here the CDR3 DNA reads TGTGCCACAAAACAATTTGGAGTGTCCACCGGGGAGCTGTTTTTT.

The chain employs TRBV19 and TRBJ2-2; 11 bases fit TRBD2. The CDR3 has 17 residues. The germline V gene has CDR1 LNHDA and CDR2 SQIVND (reference sequence). The trim removed 7 bases at V and 0 bases at J, leaving 7 bases unmatched. The CDR3 DNA reads TGTGCCAGTACTTCTAGCGGGAGGTCACCGAACACCGGGGAGCTGTTTTTT. This translates into CASTSSGRSPNTGELFF.

This clone was picked up a small number of times. The rearrangement joins TRBV7-2 to TRBJ2-3, with TRBD1 identical over 9 bases. The CDR3 is made up of 15 amino acids. V dropped 4 bases and J dropped 7; count of bases not matched to a gene: 9. Germline CDR1 SGHTA, CDR2 FQGNSA. For the CDR3, the DNA is TGTGCCAGCAGCTCAACCGGGACAGGGTTGAATACGCAGTATTTT. This gives the protein CASSSTGTGLNTQYF.

The chain recombines TRBV29-1 with TRBJ2-7; no firm D call. CDR1 SQVTM and CDR2 ANQGSEA come from the germline V gene. Trimming stripped 2 bases from V and 4 bases from J, with 12 bases between. The CDR3 extends over 13 amino acids. The CDR3 bases are TGCAGCGTTGAACTAGTTGGTTATTACGAGCAGTACTTC. Amino acid sequence: CSVELVGYYEQYF.

The chain combines TRBV29-1 with TRBJ1-5; D may be TRBD1 (5 bases). The CDR3 extends over 13 amino acids. V lost 4 bases and J 5 bases, leaving 12 bases between the germline ends. CDR1 and CDR2 from the germline V gene are SQVTM and ANQGSEA. The CDR3 nucleotides are TGCAGCGTTGGGCAGGGCTGGGATCAGCCCCAGCATTTT. Its translation: CSVGQGWDQPQHF.

The chain couples TRBV7-2 to TRBJ2-5; D is perhaps TRBD2 (6 bases). The V gene's germline CDR1 is SGHTA and CDR2 FQGNSA. The CDR3 runs 14 residues. Deletions cut 3 bases from V and 1 base from J, with 9 bases between. The CDR3 DNA reads TGTGCCAGCAGCTTGCGGGGATCCCAAGAGACCCAGTACTTC. Its translation: CASSLRGSQETQYF.

The chain joins TRBV7-6 to TRBJ2-4; the D is unclear. The V end was cut by 4 bases, the J end by 0 bases, with 19 bases between. The CDR3 totals 18 residues. Germline V gene data show CDR1 as SGHVS and CDR2 as FNYEAQ. CDR3: CASSSLEPGSLAKNIQYF. Here the CDR3 DNA reads TGTGCCAGCAGCTCCCTAGAGCCCGGCTCACTAGCCAAAAACATTCAGTACTTC.

This clone was detected only a few times. This sequence joins TRBV4-3 and TRBJ2-2; TRBD2 matches 7 bases. The ends lost 0 bases at V and 0 bases at J; junction bases unmatched: 4. The CDR3 has 17 residues. Germline V gene data show CDR1 as LGHNA and CDR2 as YSLEER. The CDR3: CASSQDWGLTNTGELFF. The CDR3 DNA sequence: TGCGCCAGCAGCCAAGATTGGGGACTAACGAACACCGGGGAGCTGTTTTTT.

This rearrangement joins TRBV7-9 to TRBJ2-1; no clear D gene. Germline V CDR1 and CDR2: SEHNR, FQNEAQ (reference sequence). The V gene lost 0 bases and the J gene lost 8 bases, with 11 bases spanning the gap. The CDR3 sequence is 14 residues long. Here the CDR3 DNA reads TGTGCCAGCAGCTTAGCGCGAGAGGTCGATGAGCAGTTCTTC. This sequence encodes CASSLAREVDEQFF.

The rearrangement uses TRBV5-1 and TRBJ1-1; 8 bases agree with TRBD1. CDR3 size: 14 residues. V trimming: 1 base; J trimming: 5 bases; junction bases outside the gene matches: 4. Germline CDR1 reads SGHRS; CDR2 reads YFSETQ. The chain's CDR3 is CASSLSGGETEAFF. The CDR3 DNA follows: TGCGCCAGCAGCTTGTCAGGGGGCGAGACTGAAGCTTTCTTT.

The rearrangement links TRBV2 to TRBJ2-5, with 7 positions matching TRBD1. Germline trimming cut 6 bases from V and 8 bases from J; bases unmatched to any gene: 9. Germline V gene lookup returns CDR1 SNHLY and CDR2 FYNNEI. CDR3 length: 13 amino acids. DNA for the CDR3: TGTGCCAGCAGGAGGACAGGTGGTTTTACCCAGTACTTC. This gives the protein CASRRTGGFTQYF.

This sequence joins TRBV19 and TRBJ2-2; weak D call: TRBD1 (6 bases). V was clipped by 5 bases and J by 4 bases, with 23 bases between them. Germline loops: CDR1 LNHDA, CDR2 SQIVND (reference sequence). CDR3 length: 18 residues. CDR3 region: CASSPGINRVRSTGELFF. The CDR3 region has the DNA TGTGCCAGTAGTCCAGGAATAAACAGGGTCAGGAGCACCGGGGAGCTGTTTTTT.

V is TRBV30 and J is TRBJ2-3; D may be TRBD2 (6 bases). Trimming removed 3 bases from V and 5 bases from J, with 18 bases in between. Germline CDR1 and CDR2: GTSNPN and SVGIG (reference sequence). The length of the CDR3 is 15 residues. The CDR3 protein is CAWSRDSHGGDTQYF. In nucleotides, the CDR3 is TGTGCCTGGAGCCGGGACTCCCACGGGGGAGATACGCAGTATTTT.

This chain connects TRBV29-1 to TRBJ1-2; D ambiguous. CDR1 and CDR2 from the germline V gene are SQVTM and ANQGSEA. V was pared by 2 bases and J by 5 bases, with 12 bases between. The length of the CDR3 is 13 residues. The DNA for the CDR3 is TGCAGCGTTGAATTGGTCAGTGCATATGGCTACACCTTC. Encoded protein: CSVELVSAYGYTF.

V and J are TRBV10-3 and TRBJ2-7; 13 nucleotides align to TRBD2. This CDR3 spans 18 amino acids. Unmatched junction bases numbered 12, after V lost 6 bases and J lost 1 base. From germline, CDR1 is ENHRY and CDR2 SYGVKD. The CDR3 is CAISPGLAGEPFSYEQYF. The CDR3, as DNA: TGTGCCATCAGCCCCGGACTAGCGGGGGAACCGTTTTCCTACGAGCAGTACTTC.